The text below deals with one T cell receptor beta chain. This entry is derived from a study of blood T cell repertoires in COVID-19. About the study: Specimens from acute and convalescent COVID-19 originated in the United States, Italy and Spain. Sample material is recorded as cDNA or gDNA derived from T cells, B-cell-depleted T cells, or PBMCs.

V shed 1 base and J shed 2 bases, with 14 bases lying between them. This CDR3 region has 16 residues. Germline lookup yields CDR1 LGHNA and CDR2 YSLEER. Source study methods: Amplification with reference gene primers provided the estimates of nucleated cell counts. TCRdb keeps only in-frame clones here, not all; method: immunoSEQ multiplex PCR. Clone size and V and J calls were adopted from that table, with D and trimming inferred from the DNA. Of approximately 160,000 clones in the sample, approximately 75% were seen once. The sequenced sample consisted of peripheral blood. The clonotype was recovered from a human donor in a cohort sampled during active COVID-19. The chain joins TRBV4-3 to TRBJ1-2; weak D call: TRBD1 (6 bases). The CDR3 DNA sequence: TGCGCCAGCAGCCAAGCGTCAGGGACAAACAACTATGGCTACACCTTC. Protein: CASSQASGTNNYGYTF.